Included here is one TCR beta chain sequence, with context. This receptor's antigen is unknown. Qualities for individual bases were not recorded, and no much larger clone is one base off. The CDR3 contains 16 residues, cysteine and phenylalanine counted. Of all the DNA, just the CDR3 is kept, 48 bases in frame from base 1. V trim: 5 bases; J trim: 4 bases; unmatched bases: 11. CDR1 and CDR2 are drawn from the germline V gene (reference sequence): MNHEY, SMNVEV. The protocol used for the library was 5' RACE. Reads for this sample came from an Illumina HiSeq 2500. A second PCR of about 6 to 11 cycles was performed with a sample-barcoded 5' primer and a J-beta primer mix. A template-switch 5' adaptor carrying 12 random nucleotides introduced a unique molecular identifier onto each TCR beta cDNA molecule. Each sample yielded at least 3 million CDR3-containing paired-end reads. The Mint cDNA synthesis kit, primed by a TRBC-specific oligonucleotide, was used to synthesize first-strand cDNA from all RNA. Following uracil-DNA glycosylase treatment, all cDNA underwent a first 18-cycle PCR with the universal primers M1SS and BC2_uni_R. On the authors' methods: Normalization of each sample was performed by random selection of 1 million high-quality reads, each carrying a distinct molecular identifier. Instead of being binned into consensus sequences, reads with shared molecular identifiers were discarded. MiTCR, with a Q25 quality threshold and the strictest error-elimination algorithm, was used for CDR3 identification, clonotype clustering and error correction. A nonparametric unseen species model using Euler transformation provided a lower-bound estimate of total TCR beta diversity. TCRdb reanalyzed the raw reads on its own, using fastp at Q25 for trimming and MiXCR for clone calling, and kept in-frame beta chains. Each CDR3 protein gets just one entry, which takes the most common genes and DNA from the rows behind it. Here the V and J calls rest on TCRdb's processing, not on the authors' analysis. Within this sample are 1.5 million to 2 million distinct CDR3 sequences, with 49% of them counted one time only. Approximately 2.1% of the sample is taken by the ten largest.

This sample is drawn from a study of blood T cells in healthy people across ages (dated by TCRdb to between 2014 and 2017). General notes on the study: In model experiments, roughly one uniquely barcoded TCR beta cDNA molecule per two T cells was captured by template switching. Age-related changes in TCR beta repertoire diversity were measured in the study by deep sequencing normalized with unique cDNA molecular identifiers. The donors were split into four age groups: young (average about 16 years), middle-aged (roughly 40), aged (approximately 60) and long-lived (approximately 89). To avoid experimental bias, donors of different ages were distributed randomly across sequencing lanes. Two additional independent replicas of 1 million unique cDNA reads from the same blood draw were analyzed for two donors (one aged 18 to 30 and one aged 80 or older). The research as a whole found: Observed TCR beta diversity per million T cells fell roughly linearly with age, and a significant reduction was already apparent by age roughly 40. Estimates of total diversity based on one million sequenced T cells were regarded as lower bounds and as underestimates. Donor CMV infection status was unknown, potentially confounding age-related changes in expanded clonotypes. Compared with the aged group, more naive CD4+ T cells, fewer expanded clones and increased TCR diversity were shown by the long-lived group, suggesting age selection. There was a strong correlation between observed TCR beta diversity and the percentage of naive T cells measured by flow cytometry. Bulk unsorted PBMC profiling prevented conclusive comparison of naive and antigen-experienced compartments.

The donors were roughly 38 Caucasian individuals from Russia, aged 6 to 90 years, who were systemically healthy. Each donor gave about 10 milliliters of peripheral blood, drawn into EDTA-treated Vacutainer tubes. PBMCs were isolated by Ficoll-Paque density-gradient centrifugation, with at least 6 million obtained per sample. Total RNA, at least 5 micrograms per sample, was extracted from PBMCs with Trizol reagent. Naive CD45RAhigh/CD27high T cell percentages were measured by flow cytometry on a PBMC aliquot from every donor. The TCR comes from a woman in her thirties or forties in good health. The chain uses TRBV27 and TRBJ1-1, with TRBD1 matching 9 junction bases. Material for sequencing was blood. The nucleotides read TGTGCCAGCAGTCCGGGGACAGGGCGCTATACCACTGAAGCTTTCTTT. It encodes CASSPGTGRYTTEAFF.